This is a list of T cell receptor beta chains from one sample in a study of T-cell reconstitution after alpha-beta-depleted transplantation in children. TCRdb re-called the PCR reads through MiXCR, storing one row per CDR3 protein. Counted here are approximately 490,000 distinct CDR3 sequences, 8% to 11% occurring once; the ten biggest clones make up around 2%. Specimen: PBMCs, collected before TCRalphabeta/CD19-depleted stem cell transplant. The source is a child younger than 10 with inherited bone marrow failure, due to receive a stem cell transplant. CDR3s include the opening cysteine and the closing phenylalanine or tryptophan. A D gene is named only where the DNA matches it firmly. Only some rows state a clone size, as once, few, many or a class for expanded clones.

D gene: TRBD2
V gene: TRBV5-1
clone size: many
J gene: TRBJ2-7
CDR3 protein: CASSFGTSGSYEQYF
CDR3 DNA: TGCGCCAGCAGCTTCGGGACTAGCGGGAGCTACGAGCAGTACTTC

D gene: NA
V gene: TRBV29-1
clone size: many
J gene: TRBJ1-2
CDR3 protein: CSPSRGVNGYTF
CDR3 DNA: TGCAGTCCCTCCCGTGGGGTGAACGGCTACACCTTC

D gene: TRBD1
V gene: TRBV7-8
clone size: many
J gene: TRBJ2-7
CDR3 protein: CASSVGQGLYEQYF
CDR3 DNA: TGTGCCAGCAGCGTGGGACAGGGGCTCTACGAGCAGTACTTC

D gene: NA
V gene: TRBV28
clone size: many
J gene: TRBJ1-4
CDR3 protein: CASSYDTEKLFF
CDR3 DNA: TGTGCCAGCAGTTACGATACTGAAAAACTGTTTTTT

D gene: TRBD1
V gene: TRBV7-2
clone size: many
J gene: TRBJ2-7
CDR3 protein: CASSLSAGQGYEQYF
CDR3 DNA: TGTGCCAGCAGCTTATCGGCGGGACAGGGCTACGAGCAGTACTTC

D gene: TRBD1
V gene: TRBV2
clone size: many
J gene: TRBJ2-3
CDR3 protein: CASRRTGSNTDTQYF
CDR3 DNA: TGTGCCAGCAGGAGGACAGGGTCGAACACAGATACGCAGTATTTT

D gene: NA
V gene: TRBV27
clone size: many
J gene: TRBJ2-7
CDR3 protein: CASSLEQGTYEQYF
CDR3 DNA: TGTGCCAGCAGTTTGGAACAGGGCACCTACGAGCAGTACTTC

D gene: NA
V gene: TRBV3-1
clone size: many
J gene: TRBJ2-3
CDR3 protein: CASSPLRGGFADTQYF
CDR3 DNA: TGTGCCAGCAGCCCGTTGAGGGGGGGTTTCGCAGATACGCAGTATTTT

D gene: NA
V gene: TRBV5-6
clone size: many
J gene: TRBJ2-1
CDR3 protein: CASSAGTATVDEQFF
CDR3 DNA: TGTGCCAGCAGCGCCGGGACGGCGACCGTCGATGAGCAGTTCTTC

D gene: NA
V gene: TRBV28
clone size: many
J gene: TRBJ1-5
CDR3 protein: CASSLGTFSNQPQHF
CDR3 DNA: TGTGCCAGCAGTCTGGGGACATTTAGCAATCAGCCCCAGCATTTT

D gene: TRBD2
V gene: TRBV2
clone size: many
J gene: TRBJ2-3
CDR3 protein: CASREGLAGADTQYF
CDR3 DNA: TGTGCCAGCAGGGAGGGACTAGCGGGAGCAGATACGCAGTATTTT

D gene: TRBD2
V gene: TRBV29-1
clone size: NA
J gene: TRBJ2-1
CDR3 protein: CSVLLRLADGNEQFF
CDR3 DNA: TGCAGCGTTCTTCTTAGACTAGCAGATGGCAATGAGCAGTTCTTC

D gene: NA
V gene: TRBV5-1
clone size: many
J gene: TRBJ2-5
CDR3 protein: CASSIQGQETQYF
CDR3 DNA: TGCGCCAGCAGCATCCAGGGGCAAGAGACCCAGTACTTC

D gene: NA
V gene: TRBV7-8
clone size: NA
J gene: TRBJ1-1
CDR3 protein: CASSFLAANTEAFF
CDR3 DNA: TGTGCCAGCAGCTTCCTTGCTGCGAACACTGAAGCTTTCTTT

D gene: NA
V gene: TRBV4-1
clone size: many
J gene: TRBJ2-2
CDR3 protein: CASSQEPSNTGELFF
CDR3 DNA: TGCGCCAGCAGCCAAGAGCCGTCGAACACCGGGGAGCTGTTTTTT

D gene: TRBD2
V gene: TRBV7-8
clone size: many
J gene: TRBJ2-5
CDR3 protein: CASSSTGLAGPGGETQYF
CDR3 DNA: TGTGCCAGCAGCTCCACCGGACTAGCGGGCCCCGGAGGGGAGACCCAGTACTTC

D gene: NA
V gene: TRBV4-3
clone size: many
J gene: TRBJ2-3
CDR3 protein: CASSQDPLTTQYF
CDR3 DNA: TGCGCCAGCAGCCAAGATCCGTTGACTACGCAGTATTTT

D gene: TRBD1
V gene: TRBV28
clone size: many
J gene: TRBJ1-2
CDR3 protein: CASSTGPYGYTF
CDR3 DNA: TGTGCCAGCTCGACAGGGCCGTACGGCTACACCTTC

D gene: NA
V gene: TRBV29-1
clone size: NA
J gene: TRBJ2-7
CDR3 protein: CSVLGGGTYEQYF
CDR3 DNA: TGCAGCGTTCTCGGAGGAGGGACCTACGAGCAGTACTTC

D gene: TRBD2
V gene: TRBV29-1
clone size: many
J gene: TRBJ2-5
CDR3 protein: CSAPAGGGETQYF
CDR3 DNA: TGCAGCGCTCCAGCGGGAGGGGGGGAGACCCAGTACTTC

D gene: TRBD2
V gene: TRBV12-5
clone size: many
J gene: TRBJ2-6
CDR3 protein: CASGFTGTSVSAGANVLTF
CDR3 DNA: TGTGCTAGTGGTTTCACCGGGACTAGCGTATCCGCTGGGGCCAACGTCCTGACTTTC

D gene: TRBD2
V gene: TRBV4-3
clone size: many
J gene: TRBJ2-7
CDR3 protein: CASSPYAGAYEQYF
CDR3 DNA: TGCGCCAGCAGCCCTTATGCGGGAGCCTACGAGCAGTACTTC

D gene: NA
V gene: TRBV5-4
clone size: many
J gene: TRBJ2-2
CDR3 protein: CASSLPGRLANTGELFF
CDR3 DNA: TGTGCCAGCAGCCTTCCAGGCCGGCTTGCGAACACCGGGGAGCTGTTTTTT

D gene: NA
V gene: TRBV5-4
clone size: NA
J gene: TRBJ1-1
CDR3 protein: CASSLLAGVNTEAFF
CDR3 DNA: TGTGCCAGCAGCTTGTTGGCAGGGGTGAACACTGAAGCTTTCTTT

D gene: TRBD2
V gene: TRBV4-1
clone size: few
J gene: TRBJ2-7
CDR3 protein: CASSQDPPSGFSYEQYF
CDR3 DNA: TGCGCCAGCAGCCAAGATCCCCCTAGCGGATTCTCCTACGAGCAGTACTTC

D gene: NA
V gene: TRBV27
clone size: many
J gene: TRBJ2-1
CDR3 protein: CASNPRWAVPNNEQFF
CDR3 DNA: TGTGCCAGCAACCCTAGATGGGCAGTCCCTAACAATGAGCAGTTCTTC

D gene: NA
V gene: TRBV5-1
clone size: many
J gene: TRBJ1-1
CDR3 protein: CASSLRQGFGTEAFF
CDR3 DNA: TGCGCCAGCAGCTTGAGGCAGGGGTTTGGCACTGAAGCTTTCTTT

D gene: TRBD2
V gene: TRBV7-8
clone size: many
J gene: TRBJ2-1
CDR3 protein: CASSHTSGPLNEQFF
CDR3 DNA: TGTGCCAGCAGCCACACTAGCGGTCCTCTCAATGAGCAGTTCTTC

D gene: NA
V gene: TRBV10-3
clone size: many
J gene: TRBJ2-1
CDR3 protein: CAIRAPGYNEQFF
CDR3 DNA: TGTGCCATCAGGGCCCCTGGCTACAATGAGCAGTTCTTC

D gene: NA
V gene: TRBV5-1
clone size: many
J gene: TRBJ2-3
CDR3 protein: CASSLDLDTQYF
CDR3 DNA: TGCGCCAGCAGCTTGGACTTAGATACGCAGTATTTT

D gene: NA
V gene: TRBV28
clone size: many
J gene: TRBJ1-1
CDR3 protein: CASSLLQEGSEAFF
CDR3 DNA: TGTGCCAGCAGTTTGCTTCAGGAGGGCTCTGAAGCTTTCTTT

D gene: TRBD2
V gene: TRBV5-1
clone size: many
J gene: TRBJ2-1
CDR3 protein: CASSLTLAGTYNEQFF
CDR3 DNA: TGCGCCAGCAGCCTCACACTAGCGGGAACCTACAATGAGCAGTTCTTC

D gene: TRBD1
V gene: TRBV30
clone size: few
J gene: TRBJ2-1
CDR3 protein: CAWAPDRAHYNEQFF
CDR3 DNA: TGTGCCTGGGCACCCGACAGGGCCCACTACAATGAGCAGTTCTTC

D gene: TRBD2
V gene: TRBV28
clone size: many
J gene: TRBJ2-1
CDR3 protein: CASSYPPLAGGTYNEQFF
CDR3 DNA: TGTGCCAGCAGTTACCCCCCCTTAGCGGGAGGAACCTACAATGAGCAGTTCTTC

D gene: TRBD2
V gene: TRBV20-1
clone size: many
J gene: TRBJ2-1
CDR3 protein: CSARDPTSGRTYNEQFF
CDR3 DNA: TGCAGTGCTAGAGATCCCACTAGCGGGAGAACCTACAATGAGCAGTTCTTC

D gene: NA
V gene: TRBV20-1
clone size: few
J gene: TRBJ1-6
CDR3 protein: CSAGSGGDNSPLHF
CDR3 DNA: TGCAGTGCTGGATCCGGGGGGGACAATTCACCCCTCCACTTT

D gene: TRBD2
V gene: TRBV27
clone size: many
J gene: TRBJ2-5
CDR3 protein: CASSFKREASETQYF
CDR3 DNA: TGTGCCAGCAGTTTCAAGCGGGAGGCCTCAGAGACCCAGTACTTC

D gene: NA
V gene: TRBV24-1
clone size: many
J gene: TRBJ2-2
CDR3 protein: CATSDISTGELFF
CDR3 DNA: TGTGCCACCAGTGATATTTCTACCGGGGAGCTGTTTTTT

D gene: NA
V gene: TRBV12-3/TRBV12-4
clone size: many
J gene: TRBJ2-6
CDR3 protein: CASSPGPGANVLTF
CDR3 DNA: TGTGCCAGCAGCCCAGGTCCTGGGGCCAACGTCCTGACTTTC

D gene: NA
V gene: TRBV7-9
clone size: many
J gene: TRBJ1-6
CDR3 protein: CASSLGLTEYSPLHF
CDR3 DNA: TGTGCCAGCAGCTTAGGGCTGACCGAATATTCACCCCTCCACTTT

D gene: NA
V gene: TRBV12-3/TRBV12-4
clone size: many
J gene: TRBJ2-5
CDR3 protein: CASPTWTGPYKTQYF
CDR3 DNA: TGTGCCAGCCCTACTTGGACCGGACCATATAAGACCCAGTACTTC

D gene: NA
V gene: TRBV4-3
clone size: many
J gene: TRBJ2-7
CDR3 protein: CASSQRPDPPSEQYF
CDR3 DNA: TGCGCCAGCAGCCAAAGACCGGACCCCCCAAGCGAGCAGTACTTC

D gene: NA
V gene: TRBV2
clone size: many
J gene: TRBJ2-7
CDR3 protein: CASRGLGVGEQYF
CDR3 DNA: TGTGCCAGCAGGGGCCTAGGGGTGGGGGAGCAGTACTTC

D gene: NA
V gene: TRBV27
clone size: many
J gene: TRBJ2-3
CDR3 protein: CASSTRLDTQYF
CDR3 DNA: TGTGCCAGCAGTACCCGACTAGATACGCAGTATTTT

D gene: NA
V gene: TRBV15
clone size: few
J gene: TRBJ2-7
CDR3 protein: CATSRGRSLSYEQYF
CDR3 DNA: TGTGCCACCAGCAGAGGCCGGTCTCTTTCCTACGAGCAGTACTTC